These 27 T cell receptor beta chains share one sample of origin, sequenced in a study of blood T cell repertoires in COVID-19. TCRdb's table, derived via immunoSEQ multiplex PCR, lists solely in-frame clones and lacks some. The table has over 600,000 clones, around 89% seen once. Source material: peripheral blood. The receptors shown here come from a woman aged 18 to 35 with acute or convalescent COVID-19.

This chain uses TRBV19 with TRBJ1-2; 10 bases line up with TRBD1. Germline V gene sequence: CDR1 LNHDA, CDR2 SQIVND (reference sequence). V lost 1 base and J lost 6; bases outside the gene matches: 5. CDR3 length: 15 residues. The CDR3 nucleotides are TGTGCCAGTAGTATAGTATGGGACAGGGGTAATGGCTACACCTTC. As protein: CASSIVWDRGNGYTF.

The chain is built from TRBV5-1 and TRBJ1-2; 12 bases match TRBD1. CDR1 is SGHRS and CDR2 is YFSETQ in the germline V gene. The CDR3 spans 16 residues. V lost 6 bases and J lost 5; bases outside the gene matches: 11. The CDR3 is CASNSGTGGAKYGYTF. The CDR3 DNA reads TGCGCCAGCAACAGCGGGACAGGGGGCGCGAAATATGGCTACACCTTC.

The chain employs TRBV7-6 and TRBJ2-3, with 11 bases identical to TRBD2. V lost 0 bases, J lost 0 bases, and 2 bases stayed unmatched. CDR1 and CDR2 from the germline V gene are SGHVS and FNYEAQ. The CDR3 spans 17 residues. DNA for the CDR3: TGTGCCAGCAGCTTAGCCCGACTAGCGGGGAGCACAGATACGCAGTATTTT. As protein: CASSLARLAGSTDTQYF.

The rearrangement uses TRBV2 and TRBJ1-4, with no clear D. The V end lost 4 bases, the J end lost 7 bases, and 16 bases lay between the germline ends. Germline loops: CDR1 SNHLY, CDR2 FYNNEI. The CDR3 sequence is 15 residues long. CDR3 protein: CASSGDRGWSEKLFF. DNA for the CDR3: TGTGCCAGCAGTGGAGACCGAGGATGGAGTGAAAAACTGTTTTTT.

The V call is TRBV9, the J call TRBJ2-6; D remains unclear. Germline CDR1 and CDR2: SGDLS and YYNGEE. The CDR3 has 18 amino acids. V lost 4 bases to trimming and J lost 0 bases, with 17 bases between them. For the CDR3, the DNA is TGTGCCAGCAGCTACCCTCGACATTTAAGCTCTGGGGCCAACGTCCTGACTTTC. Translated: CASSYPRHLSSGANVLTF.

Only a few counts were recorded for this clone. J is TRBJ1-1 and V is TRBV5-5, with TRBD1 identical over 7 bases. The V gene end was trimmed by 4 bases and the J gene end by 5 bases; junction bases not matched to a gene: 5. Germline CDR1 SGHKS, CDR2 YYEKEE (reference sequence). There are 13 residues in the CDR3. CDR3 in amino acids: CASSPRGSTEAFF. CDR3 in DNA: TGTGCCAGCAGCCCCAGGGGGTCGACTGAAGCTTTCTTT.

This rearrangement joins TRBV7-9 to TRBJ1-6; TRBD1 matches at 8 bases. CDR1 is SEHNR, CDR2 FQNEAQ, per germline (reference sequence). Losses at the gene ends were 1 base for V and 7 bases for J; bases not matched to a gene: 3. The CDR3 has 15 residues. CDR3 DNA: TGTGCCAGCAGCTTAGAGGACAGGGCCAATTCACCCCTCCACTTT. It specifies CASSLEDRANSPLHF. The whole variable domain, filled in from reference TRBV7-9 and TRBJ1-6, reads DTGVSQNPRHKITKRGQNVTFRCDPISEHNRLYWYRQTLGQGPEFLTYFQNEAQLEKSRLLSDRFSAERPKGSFSTLEIQRTEQGDSAMYLCASSLEDRANSPLHFGNGTRLTVT.

The chain recombines TRBV5-1 with TRBJ2-7, with TRBD2 identical over 9 bases. The CDR3 is 15 residues long. The ends lost 3 bases at V and 0 bases at J; junction bases unmatched: 4. The germline V gene encodes CDR1 SGHRS and CDR2 YFSETQ. The CDR3 spells CASSSRLAASYEQYF. DNA for the CDR3: TGCGCCAGCAGCTCAAGACTAGCGGCCTCCTACGAGCAGTACTTC.

The chain combines TRBV27 with TRBJ1-4; TRBD1 matches 8 bases. The germline V gene encodes CDR1 MNHEY and CDR2 SMNVEV (reference sequence). Unmatched junction bases numbered 8, after V lost 5 bases and J lost 6 bases. The CDR3 is 15 residues long. The DNA of the CDR3 is TGTGCCAGCAGTCCGGGGGACAGGCCCCATGAAAAACTGTTTTTT. This codes for CASSPGDRPHEKLFF.

This chain joins TRBV7-9 and TRBJ1-1, with 8 positions matching TRBD1. In germline, CDR1 is SEHNR, CDR2 FQNEAQ (reference sequence). V dropped 6 bases and J dropped 1; count of bases not matched to a gene: 7. The CDR3 has 15 residues. In DNA form, the CDR3 reads TGTGCCAGCAGTCCCCCGGGACAGGAGAACACTGAAGCTTTCTTT. The encoded protein is CASSPPGQENTEAFF.

This chain connects TRBV18 to TRBJ1-4, with TRBD1 identical over 9 bases. The CDR3 contains 16 residues. Germline trimming cut 4 bases from V and 7 bases from J; bases unmatched to any gene: 10. Germline V lookup: CDR1 KGHSH, CDR2 LQKENI. In nucleotides, the CDR3 is TGTGCCAGCTCACTGCCCGGTGGGACAGGGAGTGAAAAACTGTTTTTT. It encodes CASSLPGGTGSEKLFF.

V gene TRBV4-3 combines with J gene TRBJ2-3; D gene ambiguous. Trimming stripped 1 base from V and 6 bases from J, with 11 bases between. The germline V gene encodes CDR1 LGHNA and CDR2 YSLEER. The CDR3 extends over 14 amino acids. The CDR3 bases are TGCGCCAGCAGCCAAGGAGTATTGCCGGATACGCAGTATTTT. Its protein is CASSQGVLPDTQYF.

V is TRBV6-4 and J is TRBJ2-2, with TRBD2 identical over 9 bases. The CDR3 is 15 residues long. V lost 2 bases, J lost 5 bases, and 3 bases stayed unmatched. Germline-derived CDR1 and CDR2 are MRHNA and SNTAGT. For the CDR3, the DNA is TGTGCCAGCAGTGACGGGCTAGCGGGGACCGGGGAGCTGTTTTTT. Translation: CASSDGLAGTGELFF.

This clone was found a few times. The gene calls are TRBV6-4 and TRBJ2-2; the match to TRBD1 covers 8 bases. The trim removed 5 bases at V and 3 bases at J, leaving 8 bases unmatched. The CDR3 spans 16 residues. Germline CDR1 reads MRHNA; CDR2 reads SNTAGT. CDR3 DNA sequence: TGTGCCAGCAGTCCTTCGACAGGGGATGACACCGGGGAGCTGTTTTTT. Encoded protein: CASSPSTGDDTGELFF.

The rearrangement links TRBV5-5 to TRBJ2-7; tentatively, D is TRBD1 (7 bases). Trimming took 3 bases from V and 3 from J, leaving 16 bases between them. The CDR3 runs to 15 residues. Per the germline V gene, CDR1 is SGHKS and CDR2 is YYEKEE (reference sequence). The CDR3 loop reads CASSSSGGGRYEQYF. CDR3 coding DNA: TGTGCCAGCAGCTCTTCAGGGGGAGGACGCTACGAGCAGTACTTC. The variable domain in full, with the rest retrieved from reference TRBV5-5 and TRBJ2-7, is DAGVTQSPTHLIKTRGQQVTLRCSPISGHKSVSWYQQVLGQGPQFIFQYYEKEERGRGNFPDRFSARQFPNYSSELNVNALLLGDSALYLCASSSSGGGRYEQYFGPGTRLTVT.

The rearrangement uses TRBV2 and TRBJ2-3, with no clear D. This CDR3 contains 12 residues. Trimming removed 2 bases from V and 10 bases from J, with 10 bases in between. Germline V lookup: CDR1 SNHLY, CDR2 FYNNEI. CDR3 in amino acids: CASSESSAAQYF. The CDR3 DNA sequence: TGTGCCAGCAGTGAATCTAGTGCAGCGCAGTATTTT.

V and J are TRBV10-3 and TRBJ1-2; 8 positions agree with TRBD1. CDR1 and CDR2 (germline): ENHRY, SYGVKD. With 8 bases clipped from V and 6 bases from J, the junction kept 8 bases outside the gene matches. This CDR3 has 13 amino acids. CDR3 sequence (DNA): TGTGCCATCCCAGGACAGGGTCTTAATGGCTACACCTTC. It translates to CAIPGQGLNGYTF.

The V and J genes are TRBV19 and TRBJ2-7; 8 bases agree with TRBD1. CDR1 is LNHDA, CDR2 SQIVND, per germline (reference sequence). The trim removed 3 bases at V and 4 bases at J, leaving 2 bases unmatched. The CDR3 is 13 residues long. The CDR3 coding sequence is TGTGCCAGTAGTATTCAGGGGGCTTACGAGCAGTACTTC. Amino acid sequence: CASSIQGAYEQYF.

The rearrangement uses TRBV6-5 and TRBJ2-3, with TRBD1 as a possible D gene (6 bases). V was trimmed by 8 bases and J by 4 bases, leaving 19 bases between them. This CDR3 has 15 amino acids. Germline-derived CDR1 and CDR2 are MNHEY and SVGAGI. In nucleotides, the CDR3 is TGTGCCAGCTGGAATGCGGGCAGGGGAGCAGATACGCAGTATTTT. Its translation is CASWNAGRGADTQYF.

The chain is built from TRBV6-5 and TRBJ1-3; D is unresolved. Germline V CDR1 and CDR2: MNHEY, SVGAGI. This CDR3 spans 13 amino acids. The V and J ends lost 6 bases and 15 bases respectively, with 21 bases between them. The CDR3 is CASRAAAAGVEYF. DNA of the CDR3: TGTGCCAGCAGAGCGGCGGCGGCTGGGGTTGAATATTTT.

In its sample, this clone was seen once. The chain has TRBV6-2 or TRBV6-3 and TRBJ2-7, with a weak D call TRBD2 (5 bases). This CDR3 has 12 residues. Trimming took off 5 bases at V and 5 bases at J, with 10 bases between the two ends. The germline V gene has CDR1 MNHEY and CDR2 SVGEGT. Written as DNA, the CDR3 is TGTGCCAGCAGTAGGGAGATCCACGAGCAGTACTTC. Amino acid sequence: CASSREIHEQYF.

This rearrangement joins TRBV19 to TRBJ2-7; possible D gene TRBD2, 5 bases. This CDR3 has 13 residues. The germline V gene encodes CDR1 LNHDA and CDR2 SQIVND (reference sequence). V shed 5 bases and J shed 5 bases, with 13 bases lying between them. The CDR3 spells CASSVPSGHEQYF. The CDR3 DNA is TGTGCCAGTAGTGTTCCCAGCGGCCACGAGCAGTACTTC. The full variable domain, rest sourced from reference TRBV19 and TRBJ2-7, is DGGITQSPKYLFRKEGQNVTLSCEQNLNHDAMYWYRQDPGQGLRLIYYSQIVNDFQKGDIAEGYSVSREKKESFPLTVTSAQKNPTAFYLCASSVPSGHEQYFGPGTRLTVT.

The chain is built from TRBV7-3 and TRBJ1-2; tentatively, D is TRBD1 (5 bases). V lost 1 base and J lost 7, with 19 bases in between. Germline-derived CDR1 and CDR2 are SGHTA and FQGTGA. The CDR3 contains 16 residues. This CDR3 is CASSLKIRDKPAGYTF. The CDR3 nucleotides read TGTGCCAGCAGCTTAAAGATCAGGGATAAGCCGGCTGGCTACACCTTC.

The CDR3 spells CASSPGWEAYGYTF. The CDR3 DNA sequence: TGTGCCAGCAGTCCAGGGTGGGAGGCCTATGGCTACACCTTC. J is TRBJ1-2 and V is TRBV7-9; possibly TRBD1 for D (5 bases). Trimming shortened V by 6 bases and J by 4 bases, and 15 bases separated the two germline ends. CDR1 is SEHNR and CDR2 is FQNEAQ in the germline V gene (reference sequence). The CDR3 is 14 residues long.

V usage is TRBV6-2 or TRBV6-3 and J usage is TRBJ2-4, with 9 bases fitting TRBD1. V lost 5 bases, J lost 6 bases, and 8 bases stayed unmatched. Per germline, CDR1 MNHEY and CDR2 SVGEGT. This CDR3 comprises 15 residues. The CDR3 reads CASSPTGQGSNIQYF. CDR3 sequence (DNA): TGTGCCAGCAGTCCCACGGGACAGGGATCAAACATTCAGTACTTC.

This chain connects TRBV7-5 to TRBJ1-2. TRBV7-5 counts as a pseudogene. The CDR3 loop spans 12 amino acids. The CDR3 spells CARSLEDYGYTF. The DNA for the CDR3 is TGTGCCAGAAGCTTGGAGGACTATGGCTACACCTTC.

V and J are TRBV7-2 and TRBJ1-2; D ambiguous. Trimming shortened V by 4 bases and J by 8 bases, and 17 bases separated the two germline ends. Germline V lookup: CDR1 SGHTA, CDR2 FQGNSA. The CDR3 has 14 amino acids. CDR3 DNA sequence: TGTGCCAGCAGCTCCCCCTCGGGTTTTGGGGGCTACACCTTC. Encoded protein: CASSSPSGFGGYTF.